This T cell receptor (beta chain) emerged from a study of blood T cell repertoires in COVID-19. Whole-study context: Sites in the United States, Italy and Spain provided acute and convalescent COVID-19 samples.

Participants' reported clinical history set cohort assignment. Generated by immunoSEQ multiplex PCR, the TCRdb table keeps only in-frame clones and is missing some. The table records roughly 200,000 clones, 70% to 90% of them present only once. The sequenced sample was PBMCs or T cells enriched from blood (not recorded which). The clonotype was recovered from a woman aged 40-49 years with acute COVID-19.

The CDR3 bases are TGTGCCAGCAGTGAAGCGGAGGGTGGAAATCAGCCCCAGCATTTT. It specifies CASSEAEGGNQPQHF. V usage is TRBV2 and J usage is TRBJ1-5, with D unclear. Germline V gives CDR1 SNHLY, CDR2 FYNNEI. The CDR3 contains 15 residues. The V gene lost 0 bases and the J gene lost 4 bases, with 10 bases spanning the gap.